Listed below are T cell receptor beta chains from one sample, sequenced in a study of T cells in Graves' hyperthyroidism and ophthalmopathy. One entry per CDR3 protein results from TCRdb running MiXCR on the multiplex PCR reads. The sample holds about 420,000 distinct CDR3 sequences, approximately 15% seen once. Sequences were obtained from blood. These TCRs come from a woman aged 18 to 35 with Graves' hyperthyroidism. Both conserved end residues are part of each CDR3. Each record gives: J gene, clone size, D gene, V gene, CDR3 DNA, CDR3 protein. The D gene is left open where the match is weak. Size is stated for part of the rows, as once, few or many counts, or as a class when the clone is expanded.

TRBJ2-7 many . TRBV4-3 TGCGCCAGCAGCCAAGTCGGACAGCCCCCCTACGAGCAGTACTTC CASSQVGQPPYEQYF
TRBJ2-2 many . TRBV28 TGTGCCAGCGCCGATGGGGGACGTTGGAACACCGGGGAGCTGTTTTTT CASADGGRWNTGELFF
TRBJ2-2 few . TRBV5-1 TGCGCCAGCAGCTCCCCAACAGGGTTGGTCGGGGAGCTGTTTTTT CASSSPTGLVGELFF
TRBJ2-1 . TRBD2 TRBV28 TGTGCCAGCAACAAGCTAGGACTAGCGGGAGCCAAAGTCTCCTACAATGAGCAGTTCTTC CASNKLGLAGAKVSYNEQFF
TRBJ1-4 few . TRBV4-3 TGCGCCAGCAGCCACGGGACCGACAGCTATGAAAAACTGTTTTTT CASSHGTDSYEKLFF
TRBJ2-1 . TRBD1 TRBV20-1 TGCAGTGCTCAGTCCCAGGGGGCTAGCTCCTACAATGAGCAGTTCTTC CSAQSQGASSYNEQFF
TRBJ2-2 few . TRBV3-1 TGTGCCAGCAGCCATCCCAAGACGGTCACCGGGGAGCTGTTTTTT CASSHPKTVTGELFF
TRBJ2-7 many TRBD1 TRBV28 TGTGCCAGCGAGACCCGGGACAGAGCGACCTACGAGCAGTACTTC CASETRDRATYEQYF
TRBJ2-1 . . TRBV12-3/TRBV12-4 TGTGCTACAAGACCTAGCTCCTACAATGAGCAGTTCTTC CATRPSSYNEQFF
TRBJ2-7 many TRBD2 TRBV11-2 TGTGCCAGCAGCTTAGATCTAGAACTAGCGGGACGTGCCTACGAGCAGTACTTC CASSLDLELAGRAYEQYF
TRBJ2-1 many TRBD1 TRBV7-9 TGTGCCAGCAGCTCGGGACAGGGGGCTCCCCCCTACAATGAGCAGTTCTTC CASSSGQGAPPYNEQFF
TRBJ2-1 . . TRBV12-3/TRBV12-4 TGTGCCAGCAGCGGGTTCGGCGGCGTCCACAATGAGCAGCTCTTC CASSGFGGVHNEQLF
TRBJ1-6 many . TRBV10-3 TGTGCCATCAGGAAGACCGATGCTAATTCACCCCTCCACTTT CAIRKTDANSPLHF
TRBJ2-5 . . TRBV11-2 TGTGCCAGCAGCCAAGATAAAGGGGCAGAGACCCAGTACTTC CASSQDKGAETQYF
TRBJ1-1 few . TRBV12-3/TRBV12-4 TGTGCCAGCAGCCTACGCAAGAGTACTGAAGCTTTCTTT CASSLRKSTEAFF
TRBJ2-1 many . TRBV14 TGTGCCAGCAGCTGGTTGGAAGGGCGCCCCTACAATGAGCAGTTCTTC CASSWLEGRPYNEQFF
TRBJ2-3 many . TRBV7-8 TGTGCCAGCGAGCAAGGGAGCACAGATACGCAGTATTTT CASEQGSTDTQYF
TRBJ2-2 . . TRBV7-3 TGTGCCAGCAGCACCCCACAGGGGAACACCGGGGAGCTGTTTTTT CASSTPQGNTGELFF
TRBJ2-1 many . TRBV12-3/TRBV12-4 TGTGCCAGCAGTTTAATGGTCAGTAACAATGAGCAGTTCTTC CASSLMVSNNEQFF
TRBJ2-7 many . TRBV20-1 TGCAGTGCTCAGCCAGGGGCCGAGCAGTACTTC CSAQPGAEQYF
TRBJ2-3 many TRBD2 TRBV7-3 TGTGCCAGCAGCTTACTAGCGGTACATACAGATACGCAGTATTTT CASSLLAVHTDTQYF
TRBJ2-3 few TRBD2 TRBV12-3/TRBV12-4 TGTGCCAGCAGTCCCGGGACTAGTCACACAGATACGCAGTATTTT CASSPGTSHTDTQYF
TRBJ2-7 many TRBD2 TRBV2 TGTGCCAGCAGAGAGCCCGGGGGGGCGAGTCACGAGCAGTACTTC CASREPGGASHEQYF
TRBJ1-5 . . TRBV7-9 TGTGCCAGCAGCTTAGCGCTAACCGGGCAGGAAGGCGATCAGCCCCAGCATTTT CASSLALTGQEGDQPQHF
TRBJ2-7 . . TRBV7-9 TGTGCCAGCAGCAAAGGCCGGGCCACCGACTTC CASSKGRATDF
TRBJ2-3 many . TRBV11-2 TGTGCCAGCAGCGTAGGGGACGGTAGCACAGATACGCAGTATTTT CASSVGDGSTDTQYF
TRBJ2-7 . TRBD2 TRBV25-1 TGTGCCAGCAGTATTGGGGGAGGGGTCTACGAGCAGTACTTC CASSIGGGVYEQYF
TRBJ2-7 many TRBD2 TRBV20-1 TGCAGTGCTAGAGATTCCCTCGGACTAGCGGGACGGTCCTACGAGCAGTACTTC CSARDSLGLAGRSYEQYF
TRBJ2-4 . . TRBV20-1 TGCAGTGCTAGAGGCCCGTCTCTAGCCAAAAACATTCAGTACTTC CSARGPSLAKNIQYF
TRBJ2-2 few TRBD1 TRBV4-1 TGCGCCAGCAGCCAACCTAGGACAGGGTTCAACACCGGGGAGCTGTTTTTT CASSQPRTGFNTGELFF
TRBJ1-1 . . TRBV9 TGTGCCAGCAGCTTACCAACTAACACTGAAGCTTTCTTT CASSLPTNTEAFF
TRBJ1-1 few TRBD1 TRBV7-9 TGTGCCAGCAGCCCGGGACAGGGGCGCTTCGGAACTGAAGCTTTCTTT CASSPGQGRFGTEAFF
TRBJ1-6 many . TRBV2 TGTGCCAGCAATGTGGAGGCGAATTCACCCCTCCACTTT CASNVEANSPLHF
TRBJ2-1 . . TRBV6-1 TGTGCCAGCAGAGCCCAGGGACTTCGGCAGTTCTTC CASRAQGLRQFF
TRBJ2-7 many TRBD1 TRBV27 TGTGCCAGCAGTTTATCGGTCGGGGACAGAGTGCCCTACGAGCAGTACTTC CASSLSVGDRVPYEQYF
TRBJ2-3 many . TRBV24-1 TGTGCCACCAGTGTCCCGGGACGGACACCAGATACGCAGTATTTT CATSVPGRTPDTQYF
TRBJ2-1 once TRBD2 TRBV7-2 TGTGCCAGCAGCTTAGATGGCGGGAGGGGGAGTCGTGAGCAGTTCTTC CASSLDGGRGSREQFF
TRBJ1-6 . . TRBV4-3 TGCGCCAGCAGCCAAGAATCTCCTCCCTATAATTCACCCCTCCACTTT CASSQESPPYNSPLHF
TRBJ1-1 few . TRBV5-6 TGTGCCAGCAGCGGACACTCTTGGGACACTGAAGCTTTCTTT CASSGHSWDTEAFF
TRBJ2-1 many . TRBV7-2 TGTGCCAGCAGCTTAGTGCCCCCCGAGGGGTGGGTCGACAATGAGCAGTTCTTC CASSLVPPEGWVDNEQFF
TRBJ2-1 few TRBD1 TRBV29-1 TGCAGCGTTGAAGACCGGGACAGGGGGGTCAATGAGCAGTTCTTC CSVEDRDRGVNEQFF
TRBJ2-1 . TRBD2 TRBV9 TGTGCCAGCAGCGGAAGCGGGAGAACCTACAATGAGCAGTTCTTC CASSGSGRTYNEQFF
TRBJ1-6 many . TRBV12-3/TRBV12-4 TGTGCCAGCAGTTTGGGGCCGATAAATTCACCCCTCCACTTT CASSLGPINSPLHF
TRBJ2-5 few . TRBV5-6 TGTGCCAGCCAACCCGAAACCCGGGAGACCCAGTACTTC CASQPETRETQYF
TRBJ1-1 many . TRBV6-1 TGTGCCAGCAGTTCACAGCGCCGAGACACTGAAGCTTTCTTT CASSSQRRDTEAFF
TRBJ1-1 many . TRBV3-1 TGTGCCAGCAGCCAAGCAACCGGATATCGGACGGGCACTGAAGCTTTCTTT CASSQATGYRTGTEAFF
TRBJ1-1 . . TRBV18 TGTGCCAGCCAACAGGGTCGGAACACTGAAGCTTTCTTT CASQQGRNTEAFF
TRBJ2-1 many TRBD1 TRBV6-2/TRBV6-3 TGTGCCAGCAGTGCCGGGACAGGTAGTCTTAGTGAGCAGTTCTTC CASSAGTGSLSEQFF
TRBJ1-5 . . TRBV9 TGTGCCAGCAGCCCCCTCGGGGCGGATCAGCCCCAGCATTTT CASSPLGADQPQHF
TRBJ1-4 many TRBD1 TRBV12-3/TRBV12-4 TGTGCCAGCAGCAGGACAGGGGTTGGTGAAAAACTGTTTTTT CASSRTGVGEKLFF
TRBJ1-1 . . TRBV4-1 TGCGCCAGCCTACTTTTCCCCAATGGACGTCCCACTGAAGCTTTCTTT CASLLFPNGRPTEAFF
TRBJ2-3 . TRBD2 TRBV20-1 TGCGGTGCTAGAGATCAGAGACTAGCGGGGGGGACAGATACGCAGTATTTT CGARDQRLAGGTDTQYF
TRBJ2-5 . . TRBV4-1 TGCGCCAGCAGCCAAGGCTGGGCGGGGCAAGAGACCCAGTACTTC CASSQGWAGQETQYF